These T cell receptor beta chains were read from a single sample in a study of T cell changes during pregnancy in multiple sclerosis. Data came from immunoSEQ multiplex PCR; TCRdb stores just in-frame clones and leaves some out. The profile shows some 44,000 clones, about nine tenths of them singletons. Sequencing used CD4+ T cells from peripheral blood mononuclear cells, obtained in the second trimester of pregnancy. The source of these receptors is a female donor with multiple sclerosis, enrolled in a pregnancy study. CDR3s include the opening cysteine and the closing phenylalanine or tryptophan. A D gene is named only where the DNA matches it firmly. Where a row states a size, it is once, few, many or the class of an expanded clone; other rows omit it.

>TRBJ2-7|.|.|TRBV2
CASSTAGIYEQYF
TGTGCCAGCAGTACAGCAGGGATCTACGAGCAGTACTTC
>TRBJ2-3|.|TRBD2|TRBV5-1
CASSSGLAETDTQYF
TGCGCCAGCAGCTCGGGACTAGCGGAGACAGATACGCAGTATTTT
>TRBJ2-5|.|.|TRBV6-5
CASSYGDPKETQYF
TGTGCCAGCAGTTACGGAGACCCCAAAGAGACCCAGTACTTC
>TRBJ1-2|.|TRBD1|TRBV29-1
CSVLGQARGEMGGYTF
TGCAGCGTACTGGGACAGGCTAGGGGAGAGATGGGCGGCTACACCTTC
>TRBJ2-7|.|TRBD2|TRBV19
CASNREGYEQYF
TGTGCCAGTAATCGGGAGGGCTACGAGCAGTACTTC
>TRBJ2-3|.|TRBD1|TRBV11-2
CASSLGQGRLKDTQYF
TGTGCCAGCAGCTTGGGACAGGGAAGGCTGAAAGATACGCAGTATTTT
>TRBJ2-4|.|.|TRBV6-1
CASSEVNRVLAKNIQYF
TGTGCCAGCAGTGAAGTTAACAGAGTACTAGCCAAAAACATTCAGTACTTC
>TRBJ1-2|.|TRBD1|TRBV28
CASRGRTGLGYTF
TGTGCCAGCAGAGGGAGGACAGGGCTTGGCTACACCTTC
>TRBJ2-5|.|TRBD2|TRBV6-5
CASSYAGTTQETQYF
TGTGCCAGCAGTTACGCCGGGACTACCCAAGAGACCCAGTACTTC
>TRBJ2-2|few|.|TRBV19
CASSTIHNTGELFF
TGTGCCAGTAGTACCATACATAACACCGGGGAGCTGTTTTTT
>TRBJ2-1|.|.|TRBV28
CASIGHGIGGVPSSYNEQFF
TGTGCCAGCATCGGGCATGGAATCGGGGGAGTCCCAAGCTCCTACAATGAGCAGTTCTTC
>TRBJ2-7|few|TRBD2|TRBV5-4
CASSFPLAGGYYEQYF
TGTGCCAGCAGCTTTCCGCTAGCGGGAGGGTACTACGAGCAGTACTTC
>TRBJ2-2|.|.|TRBV7-9
CASSLQAHAGELFF
TGTGCCAGCAGCTTACAAGCGCACGCCGGGGAGCTGTTTTTT
>TRBJ2-5|.|TRBD1|TRBV6-6
CASSMTGGPETQYF
TGTGCCAGCAGTATGACAGGGGGTCCAGAGACCCAGTACTTC
>TRBJ2-5|.|.|TRBV7-3
CASSLSGTGGTQYF
TGTGCCAGCAGCTTATCTGGGACTGGTGGGACCCAGTACTTC
>TRBJ2-3|.|.|TRBV2
CASSGSGVVTDTQYF
TGTGCCAGCAGTGGATCGGGGGTCGTCACAGATACGCAGTATTTT
>TRBJ2-5|.|.|TRBV11-3
CASSLGTGQETQYF
TGTGCCAGCAGCTTAGGAACAGGCCAAGAGACCCAGTACTTC
>TRBJ2-1|.|TRBD2|TRBV7-9
CASTYETSGRGNEQFF
TGTGCCAGCACCTACGAGACTAGCGGGAGGGGCAATGAGCAGTTCTTC
>TRBJ1-1|few|.|TRBV7-9
CASSLGPFDTEAFF
TGTGCCAGCAGCTTAGGGCCTTTCGACACTGAAGCTTTCTTT
>TRBJ2-3|.|TRBD2|TRBV30
CAWKASGYTDTQYF
TGTGCCTGGAAGGCTAGCGGGTACACAGATACGCAGTATTTT
>TRBJ1-1|.|TRBD1|TRBV5-4
CASSNGQGRTEAFF
TGTGCCAGCAGTAATGGACAGGGGAGGACTGAAGCTTTCTTT
>TRBJ2-3|.|.|TRBV27
CASTGSSGTDTQYF
TGTGCCAGCACGGGGTCCTCTGGCACGGATACGCAGTATTTT
>TRBJ2-5|.|TRBD1|TRBV2
CASSGTGIRSETQYF
TGTGCCAGCAGTGGGACAGGGATCCGTTCAGAGACCCAGTACTTC
>TRBJ1-2|.|TRBD1|TRBV4-2
CASSLGQLYGYTF
TGTGCCAGCAGCTTGGGACAGCTCTATGGCTACACCTTC
>TRBJ1-2|.|TRBD1|TRBV10-3
CAIRQGDYGYTF
TGTGCCATCAGACAGGGGGACTATGGCTACACCTTC
>TRBJ2-5|.|TRBD2|TRBV5-1
CASSLSPSGIQETQYF
TGCGCCAGCAGCTTAAGCCCTAGCGGGATACAAGAGACCCAGTACTTC
>TRBJ2-7|.|TRBD2|TRBV6-5
CASSYLASGRAYEQYF
TGTGCCAGCAGTTATCTGGCTAGCGGGAGGGCCTACGAGCAGTACTTC
>TRBJ2-7|few|.|TRBV11-2
CASSLDRGGEQYF
TGTGCCAGCAGCTTAGATAGGGGCGGCGAGCAGTACTTC
>TRBJ2-7|.|.|TRBV29-1
CSVLGESYEQYF
TGCAGCGTTTTAGGGGAATCCTACGAGCAGTACTTC
>TRBJ1-1|once|TRBD1|TRBV9
CASSVVGTGGITEAFF
TGTGCCAGCAGCGTAGTAGGGACAGGGGGCATCACTGAAGCTTTCTTT
>TRBJ1-1|.|TRBD1|TRBV2
CASSRDRGMNTEAFF
TGTGCCAGCAGCAGAGACAGGGGCATGAACACTGAAGCTTTCTTT
>TRBJ2-7|.|TRBD2|TRBV30
CAWREKRASGSYEQYF
TGTGCCTGGAGGGAGAAGCGGGCTAGCGGGAGCTACGAGCAGTACTTC
>TRBJ2-5|once|TRBD2|TRBV7-2
CASSGRLAVSAETQYF
TGTGCCAGCAGCGGTAGACTAGCGGTCTCAGCGGAGACCCAGTACTTC
>TRBJ2-1|.|.|TRBV5-6
CASSSAWWTGDGEQFF
TGTGCCAGCAGCTCCGCGTGGTGGACGGGAGACGGTGAGCAGTTCTTC